The 3 T cell receptor beta chains listed next were all sequenced from one sample in a study of blood T cell repertoires in COVID-19. Profiled with immunoSEQ multiplex PCR; TCRdb holds only in-frame clones, not every one. The sample holds about 440,000 clones, about 90% seen once. The sample taken for sequencing was PBMCs or T cells enriched from blood (not recorded which). The receptors here all came from a man aged 18 to 30 who had recovered from COVID-19.

J is TRBJ1-1 and V is TRBV6-1, with D hard to call. The CDR3 totals 14 residues. Germline V gene lookup returns CDR1 MNHNS and CDR2 SASEGT. V was clipped by 0 bases and J by 1 base, with 6 bases between them. The chain's CDR3 is CASSEAGGNTEAFF. CDR3 nucleotide sequence: TGTGCCAGCAGTGAAGCCGGCGGGAACACTGAAGCTTTCTTT.

This chain uses TRBV5-8 with TRBJ1-5; TRBD1 is a possible D gene (5 bases). V was pared by 4 bases and J by 1 base, with 12 bases between. The length of the CDR3 is 15 residues. The germline V gene has CDR1 SGHTS and CDR2 YDEGEE. CDR3 nucleotide sequence: TGTGCCAGCAGCCGGGGGACCCTAAGCAATCAGCCCCAGCATTTT. This encodes CASSRGTLSNQPQHF.

The genes are TRBV7-3 and TRBJ2-3; the D gene is possibly TRBD2 (5 bases). CDR1 and CDR2 from the germline V gene are SGHTA and FQGTGA. Trimming shortened V by 2 bases and J by 2 bases, and 8 bases separated the two germline ends. This CDR3 region has 14 residues. The DNA of the CDR3 is TGTGCCAGCAGCTTAGCGGGCCCCACAGATACGCAGTATTTT. Amino acid sequence: CASSLAGPTDTQYF.